The 7 T cell receptor beta chains reported below all come from one sample, sequenced in a study of CD8 T cells in ankylosing spondylitis. TCRdb reanalysed the 5' RACE reads using MiXCR and keeps one entry per CDR3 protein. The sample shows just under 350,000 distinct CDR3 sequences, roughly 14% of them seen only once. What was sequenced was blood, either unsorted or a sorted T cell fraction (not recorded which). The source is a male donor with ankylosing spondylitis or in good health (not recorded which).

This clonotype was counted at least ten times. V and J are TRBV4-2 and TRBJ2-7; 8 positions agree with TRBD2. The germline CDR1 and CDR2 sequences are LGHNA and YNFKEQ. The V segment lost 5 bases and the J segment 7 bases; nucleotides outside the gene matches: 13. The CDR3 sequence is 15 residues long. CDR3: CASSDWREDQREQYF. CDR3 DNA: TGTGCCAGCAGCGACTGGCGGGAGGATCAAAGAGAGCAGTACTTC.

V is TRBV10-3 and J is TRBJ2-1; D remains unclear. Germline CDR1 and CDR2: ENHRY and SYGVKD. V was shortened by 7 bases and J by 5 bases, with 15 bases between the two germline ends. The CDR3 length is 14 residues. CDR3 sequence reads: CAIKIDKAHNEQFF. The CDR3 DNA reads TGTGCCATCAAGATCGACAAGGCCCACAATGAGCAGTTCTTC.

This clonotype was found a few times. The chain recombines TRBV9 with TRBJ2-1; possibly TRBD1 for D (5 bases). CDR1 and CDR2 from the germline V gene are SGDLS and YYNGEE. V was clipped by 4 bases and J by 7 bases, with 15 bases between them. The CDR3 has 14 residues. CDR3 amino acids: CASSPRQGRNEQFF. The CDR3 DNA reads as TGTGCCAGCAGCCCCCGGCAGGGTAGGAATGAGCAGTTCTTC.

This clonotype was seen repeatedly, ten times or more. The genes are TRBV7-2 and TRBJ2-3; TRBD2 matches 8 bases. J lost 5 bases, V lost 5 bases, and 6 bases had no gene match. The CDR3 contains 14 residues. CDR1 and CDR2 (germline): SGHTA, FQGNSA. CDR3 region: CASSRRGGGDTQYF. The CDR3 bases are TGTGCCAGCAGCCGTCGGGGGGGCGGAGATACGCAGTATTTT.

This clonotype appeared a few times. The chain uses TRBV5-1 and TRBJ2-6; D is unclear. V was clipped by 4 bases and J by 0 bases, with 8 bases between them. This CDR3 spans 15 amino acids. The V gene's germline CDR1 is SGHRS and CDR2 YFSETQ. The CDR3 DNA follows: TGCGCCAGCAGCGGCCTGAACTCTGGGGCCAACGTCCTGACTTTC. Amino acid sequence: CASSGLNSGANVLTF.

The rearrangement uses TRBV19 and TRBJ2-5, with D possibly being TRBD2 (5 bases). Germline V CDR1 and CDR2: LNHDA, SQIVND (reference sequence). There are 13 residues in the CDR3. V lost 0 bases to trimming and J lost 4 bases, with 6 bases between them. CDR3 nucleotide sequence: TGTGCCAGTAGTATAGATGCGGGAGAGACCCAGTACTTC. This encodes CASSIDAGETQYF. The entire variable domain, with the rest obtained from reference TRBV19 and TRBJ2-5, is as follows: DGGITQSPKYLFRKEGQNVTLSCEQNLNHDAMYWYRQDPGQGLRLIYYSQIVNDFQKGDIAEGYSVSREKKESFPLTVTSAQKNPTAFYLCASSIDAGETQYFGPGTRLLVL.

This sequence joins TRBV7-9 and TRBJ2-1; tentatively, D is TRBD1 or TRBD2 (5 bases each). V was cut by 5 bases and J by 10 bases, with 15 bases left in between. Germline assignment: CDR1 SEHNR and CDR2 FQNEAQ (reference sequence). There are 13 residues in the CDR3. The CDR3 is CASSPTRDGEQFF. CDR3 bases: TGTGCCAGCAGCCCTACAAGGGACGGGGAGCAGTTCTTC.